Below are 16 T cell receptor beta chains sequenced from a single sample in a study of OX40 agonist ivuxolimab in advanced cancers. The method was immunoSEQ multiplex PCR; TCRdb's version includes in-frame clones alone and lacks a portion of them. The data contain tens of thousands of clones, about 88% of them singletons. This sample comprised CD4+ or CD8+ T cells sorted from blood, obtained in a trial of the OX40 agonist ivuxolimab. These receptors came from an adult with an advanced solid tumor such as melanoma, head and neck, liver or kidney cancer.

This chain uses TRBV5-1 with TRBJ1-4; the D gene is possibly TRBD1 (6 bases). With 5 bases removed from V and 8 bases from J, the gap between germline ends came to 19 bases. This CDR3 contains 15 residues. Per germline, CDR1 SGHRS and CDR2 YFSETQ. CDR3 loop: CASSRERGTGEKLFF. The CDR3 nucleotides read TGCGCCAGCAGTCGGGAAAGGGGGACGGGGGAAAAACTGTTTTTT. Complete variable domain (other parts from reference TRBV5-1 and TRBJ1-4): KAGVTQTPRYLIKTRGQQVTLSCSPISGHRSVSWYQQTPGQGLQFLFEYFSETQRNKGNFPGRFSGRQFSNSRSEMNVSTLELGDSALYLCASSRERGTGEKLFFGSGTQLSVL.

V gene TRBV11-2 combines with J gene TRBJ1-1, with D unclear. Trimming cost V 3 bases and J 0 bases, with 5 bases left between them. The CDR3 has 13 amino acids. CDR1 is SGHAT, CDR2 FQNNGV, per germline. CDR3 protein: CASSFRMNTEAFF. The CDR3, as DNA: TGTGCCAGCAGCTTCCGAATGAACACTGAAGCTTTCTTT.

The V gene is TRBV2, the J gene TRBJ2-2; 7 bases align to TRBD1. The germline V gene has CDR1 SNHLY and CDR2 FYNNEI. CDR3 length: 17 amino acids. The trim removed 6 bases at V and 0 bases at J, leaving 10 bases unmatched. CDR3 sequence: CASRGGTGVSNTGELFF. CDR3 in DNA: TGTGCCAGCAGGGGCGGTACAGGGGTTTCGAACACCGGGGAGCTGTTTTTT.

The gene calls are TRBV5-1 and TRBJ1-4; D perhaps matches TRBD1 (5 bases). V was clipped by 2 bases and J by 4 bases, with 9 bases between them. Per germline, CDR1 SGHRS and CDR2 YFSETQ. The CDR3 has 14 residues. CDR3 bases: TGCGCCAGCAGCTTTAGCAGGGATAATGAAAAACTGTTTTTT. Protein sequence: CASSFSRDNEKLFF.

DNA of the CDR3: TGTGCCAGCAGCCACCATCGGGGGGGAGGACATTCACCCCTCCACTTT. Translation gives CASSHHRGGGHSPLHF. The chain uses TRBV7-9 and TRBJ1-6; tentative D call: TRBD1 (5 bases). Deletions cut 5 bases from V and 8 bases from J, with 19 bases between. Looked up from germline, CDR1 is SEHNR and CDR2 is FQNEAQ (reference sequence). This CDR3 region has 16 residues. The full variable domain, in which reference TRBV7-9 and TRBJ1-6 provide the parts outside the CDR3, is DTGVSQNPRHKITKRGQNVTFRCDPISEHNRLYWYRQTLGQGPEFLTYFQNEAQLEKSRLLSDRFSAERPKGSFSTLEIQRTEQGDSAMYLCASSHHRGGGHSPLHFGNGTRLTVT.

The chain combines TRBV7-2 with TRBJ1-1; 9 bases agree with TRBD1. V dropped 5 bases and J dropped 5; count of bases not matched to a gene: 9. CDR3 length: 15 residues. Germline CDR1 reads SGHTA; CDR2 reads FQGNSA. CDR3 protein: CASSRGTGTWTEAFF. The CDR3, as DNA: TGTGCCAGCAGCCGGGGGACAGGGACGTGGACTGAAGCTTTCTTT.

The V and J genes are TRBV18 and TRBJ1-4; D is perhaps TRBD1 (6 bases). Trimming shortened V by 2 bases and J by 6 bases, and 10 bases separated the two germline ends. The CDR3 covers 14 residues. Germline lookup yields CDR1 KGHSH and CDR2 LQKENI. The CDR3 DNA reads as TGTGCCAGCTCACCAAACAGGGCGGATGAAAAACTGTTTTTT. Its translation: CASSPNRADEKLFF.

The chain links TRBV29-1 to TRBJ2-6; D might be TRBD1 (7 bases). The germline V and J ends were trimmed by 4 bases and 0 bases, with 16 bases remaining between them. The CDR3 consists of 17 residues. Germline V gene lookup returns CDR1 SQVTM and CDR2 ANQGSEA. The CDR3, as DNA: TGCAGCGTTGGGGCGCGGGACAGCAGCTCTGGGGCCAACGTCCTGACTTTC. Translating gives CSVGARDSSSGANVLTF.

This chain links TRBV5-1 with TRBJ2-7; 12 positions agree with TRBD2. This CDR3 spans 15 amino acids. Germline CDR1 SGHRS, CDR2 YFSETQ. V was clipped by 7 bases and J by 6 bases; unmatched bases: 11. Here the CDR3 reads CASSHEASGGVEQYF. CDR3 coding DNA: TGCGCCAGCTCTCATGAGGCTAGCGGGGGGGTCGAGCAGTACTTC.

DNA of the CDR3: TGTGCCAGCAGCTGGGACAGACAAGAGACCCAGTACTTC. Its protein is CASSWDRQETQYF. The chain carries TRBV5-4 and TRBJ2-5; 7 nucleotides align to TRBD1. CDR3 length: 13 residues. CDR1 is SGHNT and CDR2 is YYREEE in the germline V gene (reference sequence). V lost 3 bases, J lost 2 bases, and 1 base stayed unmatched. Looking up the rest from reference TRBV5-4 and TRBJ2-5 gives the full variable domain: ETGVTQSPTHLIKTRGQQVTLRCSSQSGHNTVSWYQQALGQGPQFIFQYYREEENGRGNFPPRFSGLQFPNYSSELNVNALELDDSALYLCASSWDRQETQYFGPGTRLLVL.

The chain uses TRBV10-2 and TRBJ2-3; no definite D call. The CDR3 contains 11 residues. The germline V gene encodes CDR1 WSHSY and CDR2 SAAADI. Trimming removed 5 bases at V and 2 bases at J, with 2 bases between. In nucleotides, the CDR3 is TGCGCCAGCAGTTACACAGATACGCAGTATTTT. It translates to CASSYTDTQYF.

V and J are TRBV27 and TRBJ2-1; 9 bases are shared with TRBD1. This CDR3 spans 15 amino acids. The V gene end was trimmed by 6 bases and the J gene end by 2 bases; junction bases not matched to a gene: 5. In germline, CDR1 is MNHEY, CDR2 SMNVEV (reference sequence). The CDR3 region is CASRLQGAAYNEQFF. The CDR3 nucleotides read TGTGCCAGCAGGTTACAGGGGGCTGCCTACAATGAGCAGTTCTTC.

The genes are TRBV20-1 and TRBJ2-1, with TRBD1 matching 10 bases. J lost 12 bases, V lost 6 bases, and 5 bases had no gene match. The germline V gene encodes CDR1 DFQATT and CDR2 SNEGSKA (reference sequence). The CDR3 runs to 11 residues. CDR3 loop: CSAADRGGQFF. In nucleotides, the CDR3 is TGCAGTGCCGCGGACAGGGGGGGGCAGTTCTTC.

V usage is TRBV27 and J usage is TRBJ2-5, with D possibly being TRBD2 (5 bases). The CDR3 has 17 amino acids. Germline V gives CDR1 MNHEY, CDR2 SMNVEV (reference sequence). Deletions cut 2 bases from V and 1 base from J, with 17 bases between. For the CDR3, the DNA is TGTGCCAGCAGTTTAACGGTGTGGGCGGGTTCCCAAGAGACCCAGTACTTC. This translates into CASSLTVWAGSQETQYF.

In nucleotides, the CDR3 is TGCGCCAGCAGTTCCGGGGCTAGCTCCTACAATGAGCAGTTCTTC. Translated: CASSSGASSYNEQFF. The V and J genes are TRBV5-1 and TRBJ2-1, with D perhaps matching TRBD1 or TRBD2 (5 bases each). Trimming removed 5 bases from V and 0 bases from J, with 12 bases in between. Germline V CDR1 and CDR2: SGHRS, YFSETQ. The CDR3 spans 15 residues.

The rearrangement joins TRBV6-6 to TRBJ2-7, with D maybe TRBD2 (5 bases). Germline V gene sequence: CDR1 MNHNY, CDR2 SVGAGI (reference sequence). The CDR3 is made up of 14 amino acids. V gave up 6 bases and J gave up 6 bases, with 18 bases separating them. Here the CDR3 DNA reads TGTGCCAGCAGCCCCCGCCGTCCGGGGATCGAGCAGTACTTC. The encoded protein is CASSPRRPGIEQYF.